This T cell receptor (beta chain) was found in a study of T-cell memory formation after mild COVID-19. Study at large: Most TCR clusters belonged to a single donor.

TCRdb analysed the 5' RACE reads with MiXCR anew, one entry per CDR3 protein. The sample records approximately 400,000 distinct CDR3 sequences, approximately 24% being singletons. Germline V gene sequence: CDR1 SEHNR, CDR2 FQNEAQ (reference sequence). The ends were cut back, 1 base at V and 8 bases at J, with 20 bases in the middle. This CDR3 has 16 residues. Study-wide points: Among CD4+ contracting clones, most were CM and EM, and CD8+ ones EMRA. A balance of CD4 and CD8 characterized clones contracting day 15 to 85, whereas later expanders leaned CD4+.

This clonotype was counted a few times. Its specificity is unknown. The sample was PBMCs or a T cell subset sorted from them (not recorded which). This clonotype originated in an adult woman who had mild COVID-19 (a few samples of this study predate the infection). Cell type and time point are not known. The genes are TRBV7-9 and TRBJ1-2; D ambiguous. CDR3 in DNA: TGTGCCAGCAGCTTAGAGACCCGAAGGCCTATGGTCGGCTACACCTTC. Its protein is CASSLETRRPMVGYTF.